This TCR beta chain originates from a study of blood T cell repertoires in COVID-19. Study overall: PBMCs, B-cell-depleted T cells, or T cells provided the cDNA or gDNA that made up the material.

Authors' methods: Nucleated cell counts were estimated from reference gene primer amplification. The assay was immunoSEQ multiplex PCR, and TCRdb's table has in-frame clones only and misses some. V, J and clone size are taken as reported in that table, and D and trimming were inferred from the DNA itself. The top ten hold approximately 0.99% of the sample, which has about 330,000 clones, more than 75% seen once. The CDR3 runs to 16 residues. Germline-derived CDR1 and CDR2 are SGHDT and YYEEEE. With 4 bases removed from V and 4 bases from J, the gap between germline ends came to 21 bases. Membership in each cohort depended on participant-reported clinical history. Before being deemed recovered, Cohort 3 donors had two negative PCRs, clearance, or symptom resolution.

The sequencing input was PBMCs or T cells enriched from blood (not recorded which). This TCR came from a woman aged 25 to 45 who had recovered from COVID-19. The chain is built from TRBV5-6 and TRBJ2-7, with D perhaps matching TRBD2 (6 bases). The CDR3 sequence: CASSRSSRGFVYEQYF. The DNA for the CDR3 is TGTGCCAGCAGCCGCAGTTCGCGGGGATTTGTATACGAGCAGTACTTC.